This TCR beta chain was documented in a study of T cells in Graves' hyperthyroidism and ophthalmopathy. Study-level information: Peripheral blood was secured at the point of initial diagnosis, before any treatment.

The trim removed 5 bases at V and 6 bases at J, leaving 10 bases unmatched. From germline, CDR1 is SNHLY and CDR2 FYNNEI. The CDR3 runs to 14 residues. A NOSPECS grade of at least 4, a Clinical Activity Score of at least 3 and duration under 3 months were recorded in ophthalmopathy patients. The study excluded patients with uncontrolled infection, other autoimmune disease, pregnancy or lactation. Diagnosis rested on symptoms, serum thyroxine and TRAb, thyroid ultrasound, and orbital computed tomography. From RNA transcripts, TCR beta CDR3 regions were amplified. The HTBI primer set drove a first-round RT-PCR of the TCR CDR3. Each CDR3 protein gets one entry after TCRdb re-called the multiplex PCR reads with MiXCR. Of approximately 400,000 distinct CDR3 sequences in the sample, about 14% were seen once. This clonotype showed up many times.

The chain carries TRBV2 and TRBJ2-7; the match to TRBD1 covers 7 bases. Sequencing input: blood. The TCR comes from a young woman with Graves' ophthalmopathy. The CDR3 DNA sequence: TGTGCCAGCAGTCCATCTCCAGGGGGTCGCGAGCAGTACTTC. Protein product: CASSPSPGGREQYF.